These T cell receptor beta chains were read from a single sample in a study of blood T cell repertoires in COVID-19. Assay used: immunoSEQ multiplex PCR; TCRdb lists only in-frame clones, some missing. Of 150,000 to 200,000 clones listed, 80% to 90% are singletons. Sequenced input: peripheral blood. These receptors were taken from a man between 45 and 60 years old with active or convalescent COVID-19. CDR3s include the opening cysteine and the closing phenylalanine or tryptophan. Fields, in order: J gene, clone size, V gene, D gene, CDR3 protein, CDR3 DNA. A D gene is named only where the DNA matches it firmly. Only part of the rows carry a size: once, few, many, or a class if the clone is expanded.

TRBJ2-2,NA,TRBV2,NA,CASRLATENTGELFF,TGTGCCAGCAGGCTAGCGACCGAGAACACCGGGGAGCTGTTTTTT
TRBJ1-4,NA,TRBV3-1/TRBV3-2,NA,CASSHGEKLFF,TGTGCCAGCAGCCACGGGGAAAAACTGTTTTTT
TRBJ1-2,few,TRBV18,NA,CASSPTGIEGYTF,TGTGCCAGCTCACCGACAGGAATTGAGGGCTACACCTTC
TRBJ1-2,NA,TRBV28,TRBD1,CASSLNRGMRGYTF,TGTGCCAGCAGTTTAAACAGGGGTATGAGGGGCTACACCTTC
TRBJ1-5,NA,TRBV21-1,NA,CASSLREGGQGKMLQPQHF,TGTGCCAGCAGCCTCCGGGAAGGAGGACAGGGGAAGATGCTCCAGCCCCAGCATTTT
TRBJ2-5,NA,TRBV6-5,TRBD2,CASSYDLAGGQETQYF,TGTGCCAGCAGTTACGACCTAGCGGGGGGGCAAGAGACCCAGTACTTC
TRBJ2-2,NA,TRBV5-4,TRBD1,CASSDRVPGELFF,TGTGCCAGCAGCGACAGGGTCCCCGGGGAGCTGTTTTTT
TRBJ1-4,NA,TRBV7-9,NA,CASSIRQEKKLFF,TGTGCCAGCAGCATCCGACAGGAGAAAAAACTGTTTTTT
TRBJ2-2,once,TRBV7-9,NA,CASSLRVGNTGELFF,TGTGCCAGCAGCTTACGGGTGGGGAACACCGGGGAGCTGTTTTTT
TRBJ1-5,NA,TRBV19,TRBD1,CASRRDRGQAQHF,TGTGCCAGTAGGCGGGACAGGGGTCAGGCCCAGCATTTT
TRBJ1-1,few,TRBV19,TRBD1,CASRPTGGSEAFF,TGTGCCAGTAGACCGACAGGGGGCTCTGAAGCTTTCTTT
TRBJ1-1,NA,TRBV18,NA,CASSLSGMNTEAFF,TGTGCCAGCTCCCTCTCAGGGATGAACACTGAAGCTTTCTTT
TRBJ2-1,NA,TRBV9,TRBD1,CASSVDTGGYNEQFF,TGTGCCAGCAGCGTAGATACAGGGGGCTACAATGAGCAGTTCTTC
TRBJ1-4,NA,TRBV25-1,NA,CASSDIQQGSNEKLFF,TGTGCCAGCAGCGATATCCAACAGGGATCTAATGAAAAACTGTTTTTT
TRBJ1-5,NA,TRBV19,TRBD1,CASSSRGQGGRVSNQPQHF,TGTGCCAGTAGTTCCAGGGGACAGGGAGGGAGAGTCAGCAATCAGCCCCAGCATTTT
TRBJ2-3,NA,TRBV9,NA,CASSVQQGGPGDTQYF,TGTGCCAGCAGCGTTCAACAGGGTGGCCCGGGGGATACGCAGTATTTT
TRBJ1-5,once,TRBV19,TRBD1,CASSITGGEARGLPQHF,TGTGCCAGTAGTATAACAGGGGGCGAAGCACGCGGTCTGCCCCAGCATTTT
TRBJ1-1,NA,TRBV5-4,TRBD1,CASNLRGAPTEAFF,TGTGCCAGCAACCTCAGGGGGGCCCCCACTGAAGCTTTCTTT
TRBJ2-1,NA,TRBV5-5,NA,CASSFLVEGNEQFF,TGTGCCAGCAGCTTCTTAGTGGAGGGAAATGAGCAGTTCTTC
TRBJ1-2,NA,TRBV18,TRBD1,CASSPGNRGHGYTF,TGTGCCAGCTCACCGGGTAACAGGGGGCACGGCTACACCTTC
TRBJ1-6,NA,TRBV30,NA,CAWTRRDQVLSPLHF,TGTGCCTGGACCCGACGGGATCAGGTTCTTTCACCCCTCCACTTT